The next 4 T cell receptor beta chains were all read from a single sample in a study of OX40 agonist ivuxolimab in advanced cancers. TCRdb's copy holds only in-frame clones and misses some; the assay was immunoSEQ multiplex PCR. The table records about 48,000 clones, around 90% of them present only once. The sequencing here drew on CD4+ or CD8+ T cells sorted from blood, taken in a trial of the OX40 agonist ivuxolimab. Source of these receptors: an adult with an advanced solid tumor such as melanoma, head and neck, liver or kidney cancer.

The gene calls are TRBV7-9 and TRBJ2-1, with D unclear. Germline values: CDR1 SEHNR, CDR2 FQNEAQ (reference sequence). With 3 bases removed from V and 9 bases from J, the gap between germline ends came to 15 bases. CDR3 length equals 14 residues. The CDR3 loop reads CASSFWTPTLEQFF. The CDR3 DNA sequence: TGTGCCAGCAGCTTTTGGACCCCCACGCTTGAGCAGTTCTTC. Full variable domain (missing parts from reference TRBV7-9 and TRBJ2-1): DTGVSQNPRHKITKRGQNVTFRCDPISEHNRLYWYRQTLGQGPEFLTYFQNEAQLEKSRLLSDRFSAERPKGSFSTLEIQRTEQGDSAMYLCASSFWTPTLEQFFGPGTRLTVL.

The rearrangement links TRBV4-3 to TRBJ1-2, with a possible D match to TRBD1 (5 bases). V shed 0 bases and J shed 4 bases, with 12 bases lying between them. The CDR3 is made up of 15 amino acids. The germline gives CDR1 LGHNA, CDR2 YSLEER. CDR3 sequence: CASSQDPDTLYGYTF. DNA of the CDR3: TGCGCCAGCAGCCAAGATCCGGACACCCTCTATGGCTACACCTTC.

The chain recombines TRBV19 with TRBJ2-7; 8 nucleotides match TRBD2. Germline V CDR1 and CDR2: LNHDA, SQIVND (reference sequence). The ends lost 8 bases at V and 2 bases at J; junction bases unmatched: 5. CDR3 length equals 13 residues. The CDR3 region has the DNA TGTGCCAGTCGGCAGCGGGGGACCTACGAGCAGTACTTC. It translates to CASRQRGTYEQYF. Full variable domain (missing parts from reference TRBV19 and TRBJ2-7): DGGITQSPKYLFRKEGQNVTLSCEQNLNHDAMYWYRQDPGQGLRLIYYSQIVNDFQKGDIAEGYSVSREKKESFPLTVTSAQKNPTAFYLCASRQRGTYEQYFGPGTRLTVT.

V gene TRBV7-9 combines with J gene TRBJ2-7, with D possibly being TRBD1 (6 bases). Germline V gene data show CDR1 as SEHNR and CDR2 as FQNEAQ (reference sequence). The CDR3 spans 15 residues. Trimming left V 1 base short and J 2 bases short, with 12 bases between. Written as DNA, the CDR3 is TGTGCCAGCAGCTTAGGACAGGACAGCGCCTACGAGCAGTACTTC. It is translated as CASSLGQDSAYEQYF.